A selection of T cell receptor beta chains follows, all from one sample in a study of OX40 agonist ivuxolimab in advanced cancers. The assay was immunoSEQ multiplex PCR, and TCRdb's table has in-frame clones only and misses some. Among more than 45,000 clones listed, roughly 86% were seen once. Sequencing used CD4+ or CD8+ T cells sorted from blood, obtained in a trial of the OX40 agonist ivuxolimab. These receptors were collected from an adult with an advanced solid tumor such as melanoma, head and neck, liver or kidney cancer. The conserved cysteine and the conserved F or W are not part of the CDR3 here. A D gene is named only where the DNA matches it firmly.

cdr3_aa: ASSLDPRGGANYGYT
d_call: -
v_call: TRBV13

cdr3_aa: ASSQGRGRANEQF
d_call: TRBD2
v_call: TRBV4-1

cdr3_aa: ASSEGGQATYEQY
d_call: TRBD1
v_call: TRBV6-1

cdr3_aa: ASSDPGGVEQY
d_call: TRBD1
v_call: TRBV10-2

cdr3_aa: ASSFSGSSYNEQF
d_call: TRBD2
v_call: TRBV28

cdr3_aa: ASSYSTGNYGYT
d_call: TRBD1
v_call: TRBV6-5

cdr3_aa: ASSTGQGAYEQY
d_call: TRBD1
v_call: TRBV19

cdr3_aa: ASSFPGQLYEQY
d_call: TRBD1
v_call: TRBV5-8

cdr3_aa: ASSLSRGNEQF
d_call: -
v_call: TRBV13

cdr3_aa: SVYGTAKHFGYGYT
d_call: -
v_call: TRBV29-1

cdr3_aa: ASRDSAGWEQF
d_call: -
v_call: TRBV27

cdr3_aa: ASSPTGASSYEQY
d_call: -
v_call: TRBV11-2

cdr3_aa: ASSVEERVSSYNEQF
d_call: -
v_call: TRBV9

cdr3_aa: ASSLAGQGIFNGYT
d_call: TRBD1
v_call: TRBV7-9

cdr3_aa: ASSLSRSNQPQH
d_call: -
v_call: TRBV27

cdr3_aa: ASNGAGAYNEQF
d_call: -
v_call: TRBV2

cdr3_aa: ASSQYAGHTEAF
d_call: -
v_call: TRBV4-1

cdr3_aa: ASIPTGGFYGYT
d_call: TRBD1
v_call: TRBV2

cdr3_aa: ASSSAGRGELF
d_call: -
v_call: TRBV11-2

cdr3_aa: ASSLSWVFYEQY
d_call: -
v_call: TRBV28

cdr3_aa: ASSQDRGTYEQY
d_call: -
v_call: TRBV4-3

cdr3_aa: ASSYLAGGPSEQY
d_call: TRBD2
v_call: TRBV7-9

cdr3_aa: ASSSRRLAGGGEQY
d_call: TRBD2
v_call: TRBV7-6

cdr3_aa: ASTLGASRSYRNQPQH
d_call: -
v_call: TRBV28

cdr3_aa: ASSEYRRGYLY
d_call: -
v_call: TRBV25-1

cdr3_aa: AIKSNMNTEAF
d_call: -
v_call: TRBV6-5

cdr3_aa: ASSPRETNQPQH
d_call: -
v_call: TRBV7-2

cdr3_aa: ATSKEASGTDEQF
d_call: TRBD2
v_call: TRBV15

cdr3_aa: ASSGGGGSHEQF
d_call: TRBD2
v_call: TRBV7-6

cdr3_aa: ASSYSSGRPSYEQY
d_call: TRBD2
v_call: TRBV6-5

cdr3_aa: ASSMDRAKHYEQY
d_call: TRBD1
v_call: TRBV7-8

cdr3_aa: ASSLGQGGYEQY
d_call: -
v_call: TRBV7-2

cdr3_aa: ASRDDLNNEQF
d_call: -
v_call: TRBV4-2

cdr3_aa: ASSLGLWDRGRETQY
d_call: TRBD1
v_call: TRBV7-9

cdr3_aa: ASSLTGTGASNYGYT
d_call: TRBD1
v_call: TRBV7-6

cdr3_aa: ASSEQFRMSNQPQH
d_call: -
v_call: TRBV6-1

cdr3_aa: ASSDLQDRNTEAF
d_call: -
v_call: TRBV6-4

cdr3_aa: AISENQGGPNYEQY
d_call: -
v_call: TRBV10-3

cdr3_aa: ASSSSPSGSGHEQF
d_call: TRBD2
v_call: TRBV27

cdr3_aa: ASKTSNQPQH
d_call: -
v_call: TRBV27

cdr3_aa: ASSFRTSGAGEQY
d_call: TRBD2
v_call: TRBV28

cdr3_aa: ASRSLASLGQGGETQY
d_call: TRBD1
v_call: TRBV27

cdr3_aa: ASSLVGGIDTQY
d_call: TRBD2
v_call: TRBV27

cdr3_aa: ASSADRELGETQY
d_call: -
v_call: TRBV9

cdr3_aa: ASSLAPDRAGELF
d_call: -
v_call: TRBV7-7

cdr3_aa: ASSLWDRNGDEQF
d_call: TRBD1
v_call: TRBV27

cdr3_aa: ASSREGSSGYTSSYNEQF
d_call: TRBD2
v_call: TRBV4-1

cdr3_aa: ASSERGLASLYEQY
d_call: -
v_call: TRBV6-1

cdr3_aa: ASSQSLAGAPRDQY
d_call: TRBD2
v_call: TRBV4-2

cdr3_aa: ASSAGTGFGELF
d_call: TRBD1
v_call: TRBV27

cdr3_aa: AISTGNEQF
d_call: -
v_call: TRBV10-3

cdr3_aa: ASSVGQALAAF
d_call: TRBD1
v_call: TRBV27

cdr3_aa: ASSYGGYYGYT
d_call: -
v_call: TRBV6-6

cdr3_aa: ASRASLSTYEQY
d_call: -
v_call: TRBV6-5